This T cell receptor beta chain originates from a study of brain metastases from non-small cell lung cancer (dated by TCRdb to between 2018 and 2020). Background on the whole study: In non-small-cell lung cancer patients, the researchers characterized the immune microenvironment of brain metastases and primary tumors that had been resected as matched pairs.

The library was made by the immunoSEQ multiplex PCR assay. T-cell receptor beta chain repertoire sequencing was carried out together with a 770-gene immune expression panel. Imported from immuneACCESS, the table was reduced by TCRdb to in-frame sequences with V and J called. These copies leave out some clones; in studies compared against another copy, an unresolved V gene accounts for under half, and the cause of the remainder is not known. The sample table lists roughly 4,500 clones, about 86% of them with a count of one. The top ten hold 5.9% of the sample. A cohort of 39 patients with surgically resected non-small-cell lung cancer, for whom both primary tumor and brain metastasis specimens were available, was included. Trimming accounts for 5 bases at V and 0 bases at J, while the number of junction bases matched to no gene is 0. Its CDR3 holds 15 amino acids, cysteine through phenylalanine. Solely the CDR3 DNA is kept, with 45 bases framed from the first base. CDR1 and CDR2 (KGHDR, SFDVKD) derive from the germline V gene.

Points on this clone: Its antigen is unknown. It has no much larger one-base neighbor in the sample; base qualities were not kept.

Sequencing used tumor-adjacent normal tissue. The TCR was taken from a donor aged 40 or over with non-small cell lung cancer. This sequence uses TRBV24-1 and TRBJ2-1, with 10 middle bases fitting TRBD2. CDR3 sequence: CATSASGSSYNEQFF. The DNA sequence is TGTGCCACCAGTGCTAGCGGGAGCTCCTACAATGAGCAGTTCTTC.